This T cell receptor beta chain was documented in a study of T cell responses to AZD1222 COVID-19 vaccine. Points from the study as a whole: Researchers took repertoire samples only after the peak T cell response had come. Donors were chiefly white British, with a greater number of females, and clonal diversity was perhaps underestimated. After two AZD1222 doses, spike-specific TCR breadth and depth rose versus day 0.

CDR3 length: 13 residues. The J segment lost 7 bases and the V segment lost 4 bases, leaving 5 bases of the junction unmatched. Germline assignment: CDR1 SNHLY and CDR2 FYNNEI. Pooling covered second doses at about 4 or about 12 weeks. Sequencing used immunoSEQ multiplex PCR; TCRdb keeps in-frame clones, though not all of them. The sample has 150,000 to 200,000 clones, 85% to 95% seen once. Of note for this clone: Its matching antigen is unknown.

The rearrangement links TRBV2 to TRBJ1-2, with 8 bases matching TRBD1. The clonotype was recovered from an adult who received the AZD1222 COVID-19 vaccine. This specimen was peripheral blood, taken 28 days after the second AZD1222 dose. CDR3 DNA sequence: TGTGCCAGCAGTGTGGACAGGGTCTCTGGCTACACCTTC. It is translated as CASSVDRVSGYTF.